The 13 T cell receptor beta chains below were found in one sample sequenced in a study of T cells in Graves' hyperthyroidism and ophthalmopathy. TCR beta CDR3 regions were amplified from RNA transcripts. HTBI primers were the set used in a first-round RT-PCR of the TCR CDR3. Each CDR3 protein is one row after TCRdb ran MiXCR on the multiplex PCR reads. The profile shows approximately 490,000 distinct CDR3 sequences, less than 25% of them singletons. The sequenced sample consisted of blood. The receptors stem from a woman in her 70s with Graves' ophthalmopathy.

This clonotype was seen a handful of times. V gene TRBV10-3 combines with J gene TRBJ2-7; 9 nucleotides match TRBD1. V lost 0 bases and J lost 1; bases outside the gene matches: 16. Germline V lookup: CDR1 ENHRY, CDR2 SYGVKD. The CDR3 is made up of 20 amino acids. The CDR3 is CAISESSGTGRGGGSYEQYF. CDR3 nucleotide sequence: TGTGCCATCAGTGAGTCGTCTGGGACAGGGAGAGGGGGAGGGTCCTACGAGCAGTACTTC.

This clonotype was counted between two and nine times. This chain uses TRBV6-2 or TRBV6-3 with TRBJ2-1, with 9 bases fitting TRBD2. The J segment lost 6 bases and the V segment lost 2 bases, leaving 11 bases of the junction unmatched. The CDR3 loop spans 17 amino acids. Per germline, CDR1 MNHEY and CDR2 SVGEGT. Written as DNA, the CDR3 is TGTGCCAGCAGTTACGCCATGATAGCGGGAGTGGGCAATGAGCAGTTCTTC. Its protein is CASSYAMIAGVGNEQFF.

This chain connects TRBV10-3 to TRBJ2-2; 8 bases align to TRBD1. V was pared by 8 bases and J by 4 bases, with 6 bases of the junction left unmatched. The CDR3 consists of 14 residues. Germline V gene sequence: CDR1 ENHRY, CDR2 SYGVKD. Here the CDR3 DNA reads TGTGCCATCTGCCAGGGGGCGGCCACCGGGGAGCTGTTTTTT. Protein: CAICQGAATGELFF.

The sample holds a few counts of this clonotype. CDR3 sequence (DNA): TGCGCCAGCAGCTTGCCCCTCCAAGGGAGCACAGATACGCAGTATTTT. This translates into CASSLPLQGSTDTQYF. This rearrangement joins TRBV5-1 to TRBJ2-3; no reliable D call. This CDR3 spans 16 amino acids. Germline lookup yields CDR1 SGHRS and CDR2 YFSETQ. V was trimmed by 1 base and J by 0 bases, leaving 12 bases between them. Using reference TRBV5-1 and TRBJ2-3 for the parts outside the CDR3, the full variable domain is KAGVTQTPRYLIKTRGQQVTLSCSPISGHRSVSWYQQTPGQGLQFLFEYFSETQRNKGNFPGRFSGRQFSNSRSEMNVSTLELGDSALYLCASSLPLQGSTDTQYFGPGTRLTVL.

In its sample, this clonotype was seen a few times. The J gene is TRBJ1-2, the V gene TRBV7-2, with 8 bases fitting TRBD1. Losses at the gene ends were 1 base for V and 4 bases for J; bases not matched to a gene: 5. The length of the CDR3 is 15 residues. Germline CDR1 SGHTA, CDR2 FQGNSA. CDR3 DNA sequence: TGTGCCAGCAGCTTAGTTGGACAGGGACCCTATGGCTACACCTTC. This gives the protein CASSLVGQGPYGYTF. Full variable domain (outside the CDR3, taken from reference TRBV7-2 and TRBJ1-2): GAGVSQSPSNKVTEKGKDVELRCDPISGHTALYWYRQSLGQGLEFLIYFQGNSAPDKSGLPSDRFSAERTGGSVSTLTIQRTQQEDSAVYLCASSLVGQGPYGYTFGSGTRLTVV.

The chain joins TRBV7-9 to TRBJ2-7; TRBD1 matches at 9 bases. Germline CDR1 SEHNR, CDR2 FQNEAQ (reference sequence). Trimming cost V 5 bases and J 0 bases; bases outside gene matches: 5. The CDR3 has 15 residues. CDR3 DNA sequence: TGTGCCAGCAGCATGGGACAGGGAAACTCCTACGAGCAGTACTTC. Its protein is CASSMGQGNSYEQYF.

In its sample, this clonotype was seen a few times. The chain has TRBV7-8 and TRBJ1-1; D perhaps matches TRBD1 (6 bases). The ends were cut back, 5 bases at V and 11 bases at J, with 18 bases in the middle. Germline-derived CDR1 and CDR2 are SGHVS and FQNEAQ. The CDR3 runs 13 residues. CDR3 sequence: CASSQYGQFEAFF. CDR3 nucleotide sequence: TGTGCCAGCAGCCAATACGGACAGTTCGAGGCTTTCTTT.

The sample holds a few counts of this clonotype. V and J are TRBV5-1 and TRBJ2-5; 8 positions match TRBD2. V was pared by 3 bases and J by 3 bases, with 10 bases of the junction left unmatched. The CDR3 is made up of 16 amino acids. Germline V CDR1 and CDR2: SGHRS, YFSETQ. The CDR3 here is CASSSTSALRKETQYF. Here the CDR3 DNA reads TGCGCCAGCAGCTCGACTAGCGCCCTCAGGAAAGAGACCCAGTACTTC.

This clonotype showed up many times. The chain carries TRBV7-8 and TRBJ2-7; no definite D call. Trimming took off 0 bases at V and 2 bases at J, with 11 bases between the two ends. The germline CDR1 and CDR2 sequences are SGHVS and FQNEAQ. The CDR3 length is 15 residues. CDR3 residues: CASSLALDGAYEQYF. The CDR3 DNA sequence: TGTGCCAGCAGCTTAGCGCTTGACGGAGCCTACGAGCAGTACTTC.

This clonotype was observed a handful of times. This chain connects TRBV7-2 to TRBJ2-3, with 8 bases matching TRBD1. Per germline, CDR1 SGHTA and CDR2 FQGNSA. CDR3 length: 16 amino acids. V lost 5 bases and J lost 3; bases outside the gene matches: 10. CDR3 DNA sequence: TGTGCCAGCAGCGACCGGACAGGGTTGGGGACAGATACGCAGTATTTT. Translated, it gives CASSDRTGLGTDTQYF.

The chain recombines TRBV6-2 or TRBV6-3 with TRBJ2-1; D is unresolved. Between the trimmed V and J ends, which lost 5 bases and 6 bases, there was a span of 14 bases. The CDR3 contains 14 residues. Per the germline V gene, CDR1 is MNHEY and CDR2 is SVGEGT. The CDR3 spells CASSQIPPRNEQFF. Here the CDR3 DNA reads TGTGCCAGCAGTCAGATCCCCCCTCGCAATGAGCAGTTCTTC.

The chain is built from TRBV28 and TRBJ2-1; D is undetermined. The ends were cut back, 6 bases at V and 10 bases at J, with 13 bases in the middle. CDR3 length equals 12 residues. Germline V CDR1 and CDR2: MDHEN, SYDVKM. The CDR3 DNA follows: TGTGCCAGCAGCTTGGTCCTAAGGGAGCAGTTCTTC. This codes for CASSLVLREQFF.

The rearrangement joins TRBV2 to TRBJ1-4; 9 positions agree with TRBD1. The ends lost 8 bases at V and 10 bases at J; junction bases unmatched: 8. The V gene's germline CDR1 is SNHLY and CDR2 FYNNEI. The CDR3 runs to 13 residues. As DNA, the CDR3 is TGTGCCAGCGGGGACAGGGCGGGGGGAAAACTGTTTTTT. Translating it yields CASGDRAGGKLFF.